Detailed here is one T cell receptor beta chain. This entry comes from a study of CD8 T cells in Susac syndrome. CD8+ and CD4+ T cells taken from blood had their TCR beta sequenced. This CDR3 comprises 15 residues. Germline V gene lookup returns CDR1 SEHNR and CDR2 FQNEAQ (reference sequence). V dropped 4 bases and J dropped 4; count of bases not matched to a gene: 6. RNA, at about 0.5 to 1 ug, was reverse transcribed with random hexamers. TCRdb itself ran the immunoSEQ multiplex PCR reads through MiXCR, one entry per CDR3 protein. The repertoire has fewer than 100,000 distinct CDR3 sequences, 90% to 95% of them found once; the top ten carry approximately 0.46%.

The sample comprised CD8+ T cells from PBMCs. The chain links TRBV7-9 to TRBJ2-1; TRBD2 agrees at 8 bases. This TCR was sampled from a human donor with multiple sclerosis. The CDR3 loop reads CASSSSGGQYNEQFF. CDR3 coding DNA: TGTGCCAGCAGCTCAAGCGGGGGCCAATACAATGAGCAGTTCTTC.